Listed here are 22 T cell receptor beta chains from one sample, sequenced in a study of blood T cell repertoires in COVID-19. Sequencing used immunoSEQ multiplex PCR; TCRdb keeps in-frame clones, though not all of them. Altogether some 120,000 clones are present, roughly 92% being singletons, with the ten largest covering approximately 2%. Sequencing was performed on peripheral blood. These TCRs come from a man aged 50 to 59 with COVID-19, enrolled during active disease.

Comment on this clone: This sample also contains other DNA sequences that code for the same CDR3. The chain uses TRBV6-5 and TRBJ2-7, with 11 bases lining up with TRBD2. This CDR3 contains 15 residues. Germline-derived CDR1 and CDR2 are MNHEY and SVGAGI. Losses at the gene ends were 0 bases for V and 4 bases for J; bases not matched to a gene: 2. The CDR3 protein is CASSYSLAGGYEQYF. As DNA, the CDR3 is TGTGCCAGCAGTTACTCCTTAGCGGGAGGGTACGAGCAGTACTTC.

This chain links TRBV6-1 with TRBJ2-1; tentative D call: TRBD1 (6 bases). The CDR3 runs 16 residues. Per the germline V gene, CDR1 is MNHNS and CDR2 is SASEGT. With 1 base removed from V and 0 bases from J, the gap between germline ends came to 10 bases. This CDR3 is CASSEEGDVSYNEQFF. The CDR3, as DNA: TGTGCCAGCAGTGAAGAGGGGGACGTCTCCTACAATGAGCAGTTCTTC.

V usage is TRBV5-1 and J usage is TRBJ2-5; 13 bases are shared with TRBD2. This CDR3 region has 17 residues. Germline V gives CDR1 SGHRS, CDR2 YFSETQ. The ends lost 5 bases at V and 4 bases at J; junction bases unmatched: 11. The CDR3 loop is CASSSTGTSGIGETQYF. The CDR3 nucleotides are TGCGCCAGCAGTTCCACCGGGACTAGCGGGATTGGAGAGACCCAGTACTTC.

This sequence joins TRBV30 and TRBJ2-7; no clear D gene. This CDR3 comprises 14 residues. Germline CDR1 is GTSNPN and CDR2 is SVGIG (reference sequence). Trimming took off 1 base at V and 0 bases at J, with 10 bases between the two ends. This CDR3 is CAWSGAVSSYEQYF. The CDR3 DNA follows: TGTGCCTGGAGTGGGGCAGTTAGCTCCTACGAGCAGTACTTC.

The CDR3 is CASSWDSSYEQYV. The CDR3 DNA sequence: TGTGCCAGCAGCTGGGACAGTTCATACGAGCAGTACGTC. The gene calls are TRBV7-9 and TRBJ2-7; 7 bases align to TRBD1. The CDR3 extends over 13 amino acids. J gave up 4 bases and V 4 bases, and 4 bases lay outside the gene matches. Per germline, CDR1 SEHNR and CDR2 FQNEAQ (reference sequence).

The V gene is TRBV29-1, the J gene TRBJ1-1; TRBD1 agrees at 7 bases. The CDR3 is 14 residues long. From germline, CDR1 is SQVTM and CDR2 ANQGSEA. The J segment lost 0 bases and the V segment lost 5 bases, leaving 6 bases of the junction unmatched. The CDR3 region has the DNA TGCAGCGTTTCGACAGGGACGCTGAACACTGAAGCTTTCTTT. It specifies CSVSTGTLNTEAFF.

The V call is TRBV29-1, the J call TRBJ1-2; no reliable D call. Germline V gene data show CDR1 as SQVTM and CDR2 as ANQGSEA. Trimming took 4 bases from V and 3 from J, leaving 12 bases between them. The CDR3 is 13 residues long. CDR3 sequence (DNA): TGCAGCGTTGGGCAGGAACCGGACTATGGCTACACCTTC. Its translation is CSVGQEPDYGYTF. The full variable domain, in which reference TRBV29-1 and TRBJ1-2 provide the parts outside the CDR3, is SAVISQKPSRDICQRGTSLTIQCQVDSQVTMMFWYRQQPGQSLTLIATANQGSEATYESGFVIDKFPISRPNLTFSTLTVSNMSPEDSSIYLCSVGQEPDYGYTFGSGTRLTVV.

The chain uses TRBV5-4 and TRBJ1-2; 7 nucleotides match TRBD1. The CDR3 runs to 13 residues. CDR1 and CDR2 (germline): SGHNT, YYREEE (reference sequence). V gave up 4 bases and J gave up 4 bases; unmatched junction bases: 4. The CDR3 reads CASSRQGGYGYTF. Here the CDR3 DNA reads TGTGCCAGCAGCAGACAGGGAGGCTATGGCTACACCTTC.

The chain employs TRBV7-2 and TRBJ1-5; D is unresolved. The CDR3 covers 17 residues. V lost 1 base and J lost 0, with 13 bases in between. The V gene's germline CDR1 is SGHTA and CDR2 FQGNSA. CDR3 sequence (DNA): TGTGCCAGCAGCTTAGAAATAGAGAACTTTAGCAATCAGCCCCAGCATTTT. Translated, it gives CASSLEIENFSNQPQHF.

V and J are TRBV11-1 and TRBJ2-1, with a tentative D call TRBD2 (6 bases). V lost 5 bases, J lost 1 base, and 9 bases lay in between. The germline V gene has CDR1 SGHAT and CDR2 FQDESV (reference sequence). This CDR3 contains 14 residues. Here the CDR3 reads CASSTSRSYNEQFF. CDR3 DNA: TGTGCCAGCAGCACTAGCCGTTCCTACAATGAGCAGTTCTTC.

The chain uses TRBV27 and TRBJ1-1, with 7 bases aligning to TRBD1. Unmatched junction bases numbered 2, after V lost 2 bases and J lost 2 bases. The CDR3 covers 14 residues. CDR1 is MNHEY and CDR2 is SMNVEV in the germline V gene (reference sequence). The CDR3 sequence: CASSLRQGNTEAFF. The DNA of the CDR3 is TGTGCCAGCAGTTTACGACAGGGAAACACTGAAGCTTTCTTT.

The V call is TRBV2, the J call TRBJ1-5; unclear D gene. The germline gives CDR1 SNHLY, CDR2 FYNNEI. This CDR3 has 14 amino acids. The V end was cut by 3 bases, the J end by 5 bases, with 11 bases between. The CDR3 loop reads CASSEGQDYQPQHF. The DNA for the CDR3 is TGTGCCAGCAGTGAGGGTCAAGACTATCAGCCCCAGCATTTT. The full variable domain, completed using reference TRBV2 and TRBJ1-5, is EPEVTQTPSHQVTQMGQEVILRCVPISNHLYFYWYRQILGQKVEFLVSFYNNEISEKSEIFDDQFSVERPDGSNFTLKIRSTKLEDSAMYFCASSEGQDYQPQHFGDGTRLSIL.

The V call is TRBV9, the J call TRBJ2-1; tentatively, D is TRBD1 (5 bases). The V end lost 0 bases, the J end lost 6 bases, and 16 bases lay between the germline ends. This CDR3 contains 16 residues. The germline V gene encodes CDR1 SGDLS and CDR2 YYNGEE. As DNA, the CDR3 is TGTGCCAGCAGCGTAGGGAAAGACAGTAAGGGCAATGAGCAGTTCTTC. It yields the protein CASSVGKDSKGNEQFF.

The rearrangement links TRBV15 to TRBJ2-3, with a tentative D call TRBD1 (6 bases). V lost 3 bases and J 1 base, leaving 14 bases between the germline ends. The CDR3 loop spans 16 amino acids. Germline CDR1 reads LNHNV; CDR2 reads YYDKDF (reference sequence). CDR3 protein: CATSRIRQAGTDTQYF. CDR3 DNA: TGTGCCACCAGCAGGATCAGACAGGCTGGCACAGATACGCAGTATTTT.

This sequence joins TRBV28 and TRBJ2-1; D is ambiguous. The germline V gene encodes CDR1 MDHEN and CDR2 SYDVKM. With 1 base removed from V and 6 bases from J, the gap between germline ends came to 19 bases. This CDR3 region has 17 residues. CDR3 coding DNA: TGTGCCAGCAGTTTATCGACCGGCGGTTATCTCGGCAATGAGCAGTTCTTC. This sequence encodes CASSLSTGGYLGNEQFF.

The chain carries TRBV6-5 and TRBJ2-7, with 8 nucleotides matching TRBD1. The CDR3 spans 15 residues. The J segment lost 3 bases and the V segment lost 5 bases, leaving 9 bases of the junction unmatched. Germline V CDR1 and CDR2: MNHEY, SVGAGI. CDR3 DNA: TGTGCCAGCAGTCGGGCCCGGACAGGGTACTACGAGCAGTACTTC. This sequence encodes CASSRARTGYYEQYF.

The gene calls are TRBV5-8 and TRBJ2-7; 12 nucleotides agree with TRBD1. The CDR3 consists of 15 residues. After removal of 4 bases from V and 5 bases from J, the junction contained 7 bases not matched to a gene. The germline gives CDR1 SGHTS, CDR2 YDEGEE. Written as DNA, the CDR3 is TGTGCCAGCAGCGCCCGGGACAGGGGGCACCACGAGCAGTACTTC. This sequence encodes CASSARDRGHHEQYF.

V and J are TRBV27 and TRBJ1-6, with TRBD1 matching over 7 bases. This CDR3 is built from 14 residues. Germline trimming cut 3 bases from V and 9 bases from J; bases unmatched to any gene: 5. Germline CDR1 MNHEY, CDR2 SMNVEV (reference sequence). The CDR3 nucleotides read TGTGCCAGCAGTTTTTGGGACAGAGGTTCACCCCTCCACTTT. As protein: CASSFWDRGSPLHF.

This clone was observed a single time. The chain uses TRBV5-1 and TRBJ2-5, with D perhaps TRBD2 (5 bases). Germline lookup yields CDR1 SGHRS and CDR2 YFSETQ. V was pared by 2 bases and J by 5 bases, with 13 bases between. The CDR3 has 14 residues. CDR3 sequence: CASSFGVLGETQYF. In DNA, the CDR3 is TGCGCCAGCAGCTTCGGGGTTCTCGGGGAGACCCAGTACTTC. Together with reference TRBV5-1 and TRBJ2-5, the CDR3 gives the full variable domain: KAGVTQTPRYLIKTRGQQVTLSCSPISGHRSVSWYQQTPGQGLQFLFEYFSETQRNKGNFPGRFSGRQFSNSRSEMNVSTLELGDSALYLCASSFGVLGETQYFGPGTRLLVL.

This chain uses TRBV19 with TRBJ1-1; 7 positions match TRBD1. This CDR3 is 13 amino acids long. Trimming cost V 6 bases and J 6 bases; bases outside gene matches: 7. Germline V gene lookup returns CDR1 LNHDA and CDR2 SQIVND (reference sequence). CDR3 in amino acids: CASSNRQGAEAFF. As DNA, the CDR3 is TGTGCCAGTAGCAACAGACAGGGTGCTGAAGCTTTCTTT.

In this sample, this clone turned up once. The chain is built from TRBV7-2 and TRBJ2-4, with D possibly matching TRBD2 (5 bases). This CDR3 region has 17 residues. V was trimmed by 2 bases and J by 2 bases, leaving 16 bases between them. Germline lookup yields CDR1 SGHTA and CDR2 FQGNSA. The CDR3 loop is CASSLKANGITKNIQYF. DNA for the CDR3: TGTGCCAGCAGCTTAAAGGCGAACGGGATAACCAAAAACATTCAGTACTTC.

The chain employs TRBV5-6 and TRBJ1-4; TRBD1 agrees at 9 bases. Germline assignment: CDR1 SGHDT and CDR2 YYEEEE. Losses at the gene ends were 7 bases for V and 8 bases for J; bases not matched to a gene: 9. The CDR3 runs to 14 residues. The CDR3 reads CASLHRGRSEKLFF. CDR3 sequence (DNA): TGTGCCAGCCTCCACAGGGGGCGGAGCGAAAAACTGTTTTTT.